The T cell receptor beta chain under discussion was sequenced for a study of cytomegalovirus exposure and HLA in healthy donors (dated by TCRdb to the late 2010s). General notes on the study: An earlier analysis of roughly 500 of the donors reported roughly 300 Gb of sequence data and 95 million to 140 million unique TCR beta sequences obtained from roughly 170 million T cells. Approximately 300 gigabases of sequencing data and around 85 million unique TCR sequences made up an early release that covered approximately 620 HLA-typed donors. The genetic ancestry cluster associated with self-reported Caucasian donors included 81% of the 398 genotyped donors. The aim of the study was to test whether cataloging public T cell receptors could identify signatures of past pathogen exposure. Using immunosequencing, the study profiled T cell repertoires from around 680 subjects and related those repertoires to cytomegalovirus serostatus. Besides the first cohort of some 670 subjects, a separate validation cohort made up of about 120 different subjects was used. The study combined high-throughput TCR immunosequencing, statistical association of individual TCRs with disease status, and machine learning to predict cytomegalovirus infection status. A later analysis re-examined previously published TCR beta repertoires from 600 to 700 donors and added high-resolution HLA genotyping to investigate patterns of TCR occurrence. Rather than using new phenotypic data, the later analysis identified candidate immune exposures from TCR beta sequences and from how often those sequences occurred across donors. An earlier analysis of 587 of the donors used high-throughput TCR beta sequencing to judge whether each TCR beta V gene segment behaved as functional or pseudogenic. Alongside the repertoire data, information on donor age, sex, ethnicity and CMV serostatus was compiled. A later genetic analysis took genome-wide SNP genotypes for about 55% of the roughly 700 donors and used that subset as a discovery cohort. All discovery cohort repertoires had been generated using a single sequencing platform. Both class I and class II loci were covered by HLA typing, at four-digit resolution. Typing coverage varied by locus: about 629-630 donors for A, B, C, DRB1 and DQB1; approximately 560 for DQA1; 600 to 610 for DPA1; 450 to 480 for DPB1. Four to six DR-DQ haplotypes were handled as single units for association and clustering, since linkage in the cohort was strong. On average, around 240,000 unique TCR beta nucleotide sequences were sequenced per donor among a few hundred genotyped donors of the cohort, with roughly 18% of those sequences being non-productive. What the study reported, not specific to this receptor: When HLA alleles, especially DR and DQ, strongly co-occurred, attributing TCR associations to individual alleles was difficult. The earlier analysis of a few hundred of the donors excluded some 15 rarely observed V segments, including chromosome 9 orphons, because counts were too low. A cluster of highly shared sequence variants was judged likely to represent a technical artifact of the sequencing pipeline. Most TCR sequences were seen in very few donors, while some public TCRs were found in many individuals. Presence/absence analyses assumed roughly uniform sequencing depth across donors, an assumption that may not hold. Because HLA typing was missing for some donors at each locus, association tests included only the typed subset. In a later analysis, most CMV-associated TCR beta chains were found to appear HLA-restricted, with HLA associations seemingly driven largely by CMV exposure. Immune exposure information for the cohort was limited to CMV serostatus. According to a later analysis, TCR association rates differed among HLA loci, with DRB1 alleles showing the most associated TCRs and HLA-C alleles showing the fewest. At a false discovery rate of 0.05, a later analysis linked under 20,000 TCR beta sequences to specific HLA alleles. Several of the top co-occurrence clusters appeared to be linked to parvovirus B19, influenza, CMV and Epstein-Barr virus, according to a later analysis. Correlated functional status among segregating V segments might reflect linkage disequilibrium, but an unknown experimental factor could not be ruled out. Three of the identified cytomegalovirus-associated TCR beta chains were confirmed in vitro to be specific for cytomegalovirus antigens. Only TCR beta chains were sequenced in this cohort, and the absence of alpha or paired-chain data limited detectable features. An association between a missense DCLRE1C variant and V-gene and J-gene trimming of TCR beta chains was found in a later genetic analysis and replicated in an independent cohort. Some IMGT-functional V segments, including TRBV6-2 and TRBV6-3, could not be told apart with the 87-base-pair reads, so those segments were excluded. In an earlier analysis of about 600 of the donors, most TCR beta V segments appeared in productive rearrangements about 90% or about 30% of the time, broadly matching IMGT annotations. In both the original and validation cohorts, the classifier was reported to diagnose cytomegalovirus status with high specificity and sensitivity. The study gave a list of roughly 150 TCR beta chains associated with cytomegalovirus. A further reported finding was that TCR beta sequences accurately predicted the HLA-A and HLA-B alleles for most subjects in the first cohort. In a later analysis, HLA-associated TCR beta chains were found to be more clonally expanded and to have lower generation probabilities than equally common non-associated chains. According to a later genetic analysis, donors in an Asian-associated ancestry cluster had fewer N-insertions in productive TCRs than the approximately 700-donor mean. It was suggested by the authors that the approach could potentially be generalized to other disease states and immunological phenotypes.

The library was generated by the immunoSEQ multiplex PCR assay. The multiplex PCR relied on a mix of 60 forward primers for TCR Vbeta segments and 13 reverse primers for TCR Jbeta segments. Amplification of the CDR3 region of rearranged TCR beta genes was performed with a multiplex PCR assay on genomic DNA. The amplified TCR beta libraries were sequenced on the Illumina HiSeq System as 87-base-pair reads. The source study handled its data this way. In a later analysis, tens of millions of unique TCR beta chains were counted across the approximately 620 repertoires, and approximately 9.9 million of these chains were shared by at least two donors. A nearest-neighbor algorithm error-corrected the raw reads and collapsed the reads into unique sequences, merging closely related sequences to remove PCR and sequencing errors. CDR3 sequences were aligned to IMGT reference sequences to assign V, D and J gene segments. For a sequence to be retained, a match of at least six nucleotides to both a V gene segment and a J gene segment was required. Rearrangements were classified as productive when the CDR3 lacked stop codons and remained in frame with V and J, and all other rearrangements were classified as non-productive. Following IMGT convention, CDR3 was defined as the stretch from the second conserved V-encoded cysteine to the conserved J-encoded phenylalanine. In an earlier analysis of 587 of the donors, sequences lacking an unambiguous match to a single V gene segment were excluded. In an earlier analysis of a few hundred of the donors, V segments were called functional above 56.7% productive rearrangements and were called segregating when the between-donor standard deviation exceeded 5%. A statistical classification framework was built to diagnose cytomegalovirus status from the catalog of TCR beta chain sequences. A later analysis assigned V and J genes by comparing TCR nucleotide sequences with IMGT/GENE-DB human TR gene sequences. A later analysis assigned CDR3 sequences and most-parsimonious VDJ recombination scenarios with the TCRdist pipeline. In a later analysis, every TCR beta chain was defined by the combination of its CDR3 amino acid sequence and its V-gene family, and reads without a unique V-gene family were dropped. In a later analysis, around 650 highly shared, low-generation-probability nucleotide sequences were removed to address suspected cross-contamination and a sequencing artifact. For each public chain, a later analysis derived a clonal expansion index from normalized ranks of inferred template counts within each repertoire. Generation probabilities in a later analysis came from a VDJ recombination model fitted to out-of-frame rearrangements, and those results were checked against IGoR. In a later analysis, TCR-TCR, TCR-HLA and TCR-CMV co-occurrence was scored with hypergeometric tests, and a repertoire-size bias correction was applied to TCR pairs. In a later analysis, false discovery rates were estimated by permuting HLA or CMV assignments 20 times. In a later analysis, co-occurring TCRs were grouped with DBSCAN, and TCRdist sequence similarity was added when clustering was performed within HLA-allele-positive subsets. Repertoires with fewer than 30,000 or more than 120,000 public chains were left out of co-occurrence clustering, as were a handful of repertoires with anomalous nucleotide sharing. TCRdb re-hosts the immuneACCESS table, in-frame sequences only. Its copies lack some clones; in the studies checked, an unresolved V gene accounts for under half of them, and the cause for the rest is not known. The DNA was the basis for D and trimming; V, J and clone size are from that table. In this sample the table shows around 190,000 clones, about 78% of which occur a single time. About 2.7% of the sample is taken by the ten largest.

The cohort comprised approximately 700 healthy bone marrow donors. At the time of sampling, every cohort member was nominally healthy, though immune exposures that went unrecorded were likely present. The donor was CMV seronegative and belonged to the group of several hundred seronegative cohort members. A peripheral blood sample was collected from each donor, and TCR beta sequencing was performed on peripheral blood mononuclear cells. The Qiagen DNeasy Blood Extraction Kit was used to extract genomic DNA from the blood cell samples. The CDR3 measures 16 amino acids from cysteine to phenylalanine. Only the CDR3 part of the read is kept: 48 bases, read in frame from the first base. V and J are trimmed by 3 bases and 3 bases, and the gene matches miss 9 bases of the junction. CDR1 and CDR2, looked up from the germline V gene, are KGHSH and LQKENI. This clone was seen more than once but under ten times. Its recognized antigen is unknown. No base qualities exist here, and no much larger clone lies one base off it.

The V gene is TRBV18 and the J gene is TRBJ1-1, and 8 junction bases match TRBD1. The clonotype originates from a woman younger than 45 in good health and CMV-seronegative. Sequenced material: PBMCs. The nucleotide sequence is TGTGCCAGCTCACCGCCACAGGGGGTGGGAGACACTGAAGCTTTCTTT. It translates as CASSPPQGVGDTEAFF.